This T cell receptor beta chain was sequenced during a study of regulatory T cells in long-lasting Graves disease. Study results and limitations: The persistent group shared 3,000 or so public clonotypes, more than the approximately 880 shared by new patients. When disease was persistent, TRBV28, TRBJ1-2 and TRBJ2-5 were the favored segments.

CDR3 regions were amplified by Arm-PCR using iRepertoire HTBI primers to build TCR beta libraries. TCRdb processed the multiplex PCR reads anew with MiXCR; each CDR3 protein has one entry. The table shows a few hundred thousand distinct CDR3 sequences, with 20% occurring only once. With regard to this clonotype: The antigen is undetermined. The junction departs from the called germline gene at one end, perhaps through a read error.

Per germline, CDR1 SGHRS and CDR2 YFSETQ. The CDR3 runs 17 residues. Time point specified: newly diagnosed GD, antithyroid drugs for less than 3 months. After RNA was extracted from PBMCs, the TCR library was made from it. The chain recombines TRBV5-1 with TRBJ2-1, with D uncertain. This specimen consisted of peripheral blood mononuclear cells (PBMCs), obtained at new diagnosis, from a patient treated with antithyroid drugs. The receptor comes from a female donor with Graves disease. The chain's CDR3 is CASRPTRSPAAYNEQFF. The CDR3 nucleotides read TGTGCCAGCAGACCGACCCGGAGCCCAGCAGCTTACAATGAGCAGTTCTTC.